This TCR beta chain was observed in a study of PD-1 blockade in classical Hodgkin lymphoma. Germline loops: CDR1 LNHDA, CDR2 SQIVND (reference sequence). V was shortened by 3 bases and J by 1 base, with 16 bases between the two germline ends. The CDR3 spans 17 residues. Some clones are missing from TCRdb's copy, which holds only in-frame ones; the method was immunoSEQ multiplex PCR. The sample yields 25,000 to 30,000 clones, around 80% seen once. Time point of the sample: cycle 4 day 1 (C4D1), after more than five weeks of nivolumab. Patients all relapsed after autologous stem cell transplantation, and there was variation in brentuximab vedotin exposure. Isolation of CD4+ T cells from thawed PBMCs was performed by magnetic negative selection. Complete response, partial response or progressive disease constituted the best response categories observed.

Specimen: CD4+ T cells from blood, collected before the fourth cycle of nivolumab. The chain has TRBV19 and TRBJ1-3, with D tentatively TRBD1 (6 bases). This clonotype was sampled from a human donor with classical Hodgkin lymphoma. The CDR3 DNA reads TGTGCCAGTAGTATGGATATCGTTGACAGGTCTGGAAACACCATATATTTT. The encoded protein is CASSMDIVDRSGNTIYF.